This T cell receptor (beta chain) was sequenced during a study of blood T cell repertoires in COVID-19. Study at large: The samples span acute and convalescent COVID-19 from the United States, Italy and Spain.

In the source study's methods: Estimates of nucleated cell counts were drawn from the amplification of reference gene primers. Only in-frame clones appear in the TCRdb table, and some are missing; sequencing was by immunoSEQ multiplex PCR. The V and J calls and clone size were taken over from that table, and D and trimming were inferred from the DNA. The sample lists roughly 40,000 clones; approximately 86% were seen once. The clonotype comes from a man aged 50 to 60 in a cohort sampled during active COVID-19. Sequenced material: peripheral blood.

The CDR3, as DNA: TGTGCCTGGAGCGAAAAAGGAGACTTATCAGATACGCAGTATTTT. This translates into CAWSEKGDLSDTQYF. V usage is TRBV30 and J usage is TRBJ2-3; D remains ambiguous. Trimming pared 3 bases from V and 4 bases from J, leaving 17 bases between. The CDR3 extends over 15 amino acids. Germline V CDR1 and CDR2: GTSNPN, SVGIG (reference sequence).